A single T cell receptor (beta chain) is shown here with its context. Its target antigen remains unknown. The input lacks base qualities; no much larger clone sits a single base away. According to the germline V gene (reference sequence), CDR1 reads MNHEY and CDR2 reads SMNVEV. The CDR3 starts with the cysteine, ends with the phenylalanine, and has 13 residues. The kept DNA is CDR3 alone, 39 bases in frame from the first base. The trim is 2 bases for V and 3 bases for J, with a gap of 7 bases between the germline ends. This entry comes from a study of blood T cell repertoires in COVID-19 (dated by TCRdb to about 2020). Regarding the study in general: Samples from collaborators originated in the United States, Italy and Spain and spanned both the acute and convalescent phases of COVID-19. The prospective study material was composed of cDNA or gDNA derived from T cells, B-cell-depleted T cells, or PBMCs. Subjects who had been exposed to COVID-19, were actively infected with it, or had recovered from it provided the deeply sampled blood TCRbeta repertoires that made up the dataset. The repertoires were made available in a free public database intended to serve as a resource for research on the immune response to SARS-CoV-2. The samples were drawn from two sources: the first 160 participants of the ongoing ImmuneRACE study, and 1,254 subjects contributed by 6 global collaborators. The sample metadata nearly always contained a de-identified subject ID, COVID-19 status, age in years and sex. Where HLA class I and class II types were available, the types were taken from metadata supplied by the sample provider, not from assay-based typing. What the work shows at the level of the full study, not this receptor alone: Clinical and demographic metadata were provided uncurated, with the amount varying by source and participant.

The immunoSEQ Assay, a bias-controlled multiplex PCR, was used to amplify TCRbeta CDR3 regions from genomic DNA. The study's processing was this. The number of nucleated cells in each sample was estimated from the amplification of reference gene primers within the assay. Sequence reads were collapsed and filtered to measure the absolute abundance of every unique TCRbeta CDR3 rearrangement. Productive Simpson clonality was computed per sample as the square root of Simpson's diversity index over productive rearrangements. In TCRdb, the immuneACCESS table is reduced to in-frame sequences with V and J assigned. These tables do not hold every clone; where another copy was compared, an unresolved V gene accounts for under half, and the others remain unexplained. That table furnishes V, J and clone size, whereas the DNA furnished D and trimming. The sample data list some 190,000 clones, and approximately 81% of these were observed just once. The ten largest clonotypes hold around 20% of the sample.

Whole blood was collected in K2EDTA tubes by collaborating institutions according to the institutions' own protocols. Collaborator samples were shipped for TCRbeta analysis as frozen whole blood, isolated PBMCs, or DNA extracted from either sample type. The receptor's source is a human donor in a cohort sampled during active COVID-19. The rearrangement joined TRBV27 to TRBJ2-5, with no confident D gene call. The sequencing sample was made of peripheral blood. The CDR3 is CASSLAVEETQYF. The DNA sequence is TGTGCCAGCAGTTTAGCGGTAGAAGAGACCCAGTACTTC.